This is a list of T cell receptor beta chains from one sample in a study of T cell changes during pregnancy in multiple sclerosis. Produced via immunoSEQ multiplex PCR; TCRdb's table is partial and in-frame only. Found here are tens of thousands of clones, more than 85% of them singletons; the top ten hold about 0.91%. Source: peripheral blood, taken before pregnancy. These receptor sequences come from a female donor with multiple sclerosis, enrolled in a pregnancy study. CDR3s include the opening cysteine and the closing phenylalanine or tryptophan.

CDR3 length: 13
V gene: TRBV18
J gene: TRBJ1-1
CDR3 protein: CASSPGQGDEAFF

CDR3 length: 16
V gene: TRBV11-2
J gene: TRBJ2-5
CDR3 protein: CASRPIGTAKERAQYF

CDR3 length: 12
V gene: TRBV7-2
J gene: TRBJ1-5
CDR3 protein: CASSPRNQPQHF

CDR3 length: 18
V gene: TRBV10-3
J gene: TRBJ2-7
CDR3 protein: CAISERLAGGLPSYEQYF

CDR3 length: 15
V gene: TRBV7-9
J gene: TRBJ1-1
CDR3 protein: CASSPRDRGDTEAFF

CDR3 length: 15
V gene: TRBV5-1
J gene: TRBJ2-7
CDR3 protein: CASSLAGGRVNEQYF

CDR3 length: 14
V gene: TRBV11-2
J gene: TRBJ1-2
CDR3 protein: CASSPGQGNYGYTF

CDR3 length: 15
V gene: TRBV2
J gene: TRBJ2-6
CDR3 protein: CASSDGAYGANVLTF

CDR3 length: 16
V gene: TRBV4-2
J gene: TRBJ2-7
CDR3 protein: CASSSRGPTSSYEQYF

CDR3 length: 15
V gene: TRBV18
J gene: TRBJ2-3
CDR3 protein: CASSPPGTSGGSQYF

CDR3 length: 13
V gene: TRBV9
J gene: TRBJ2-1
CDR3 protein: CASSPRGYNEQFF

CDR3 length: 12
V gene: TRBV29-1
J gene: TRBJ1-1
CDR3 protein: CSVLARNTEAFF

CDR3 length: 14
V gene: TRBV4-2
J gene: TRBJ2-7
CDR3 protein: CASSQDMGLYEQYF

CDR3 length: 15
V gene: TRBV7-9
J gene: TRBJ1-5
CDR3 protein: CASSPDTTDVQPQHF

CDR3 length: 15
V gene: TRBV4-2
J gene: TRBJ2-5
CDR3 protein: CASSQDSGGGETQYF

CDR3 length: 13
V gene: TRBV28
J gene: TRBJ1-1
CDR3 protein: CASSFRPNTEAFF

CDR3 length: 14
V gene: TRBV18
J gene: TRBJ2-7
CDR3 protein: CASRDGTGGSEQYF

CDR3 length: 15
V gene: TRBV5-4
J gene: TRBJ2-1
CDR3 protein: CASTGTGQGPVEQFF

CDR3 length: 17
V gene: TRBV7-9
J gene: TRBJ1-6
CDR3 protein: CASSLLGTGLNNSPLHF

CDR3 length: 15
V gene: TRBV5-8
J gene: TRBJ1-4
CDR3 protein: CASSLETAGAEKLFF

CDR3 length: 14
V gene: TRBV6-1
J gene: TRBJ2-7
CDR3 protein: CASSELGGIGEQYF

CDR3 length: 14
V gene: TRBV7-2
J gene: TRBJ2-7
CDR3 protein: CASSLESGGYEQYF

CDR3 length: 14
V gene: TRBV11-1
J gene: TRBJ2-7
CDR3 protein: CASSATGTTKVQYF

CDR3 length: 16
V gene: TRBV28
J gene: TRBJ1-1
CDR3 protein: CASSGTGSVLGTEAFF

CDR3 length: 12
V gene: TRBV30
J gene: TRBJ2-7
CDR3 protein: CAWSSGGYEQYF

CDR3 length: 16
V gene: TRBV6-6
J gene: TRBJ2-7
CDR3 protein: CASSGSIRDTLRKQYF

CDR3 length: 15
V gene: TRBV15
J gene: TRBJ1-6
CDR3 protein: CATSRPDGNNSPLHF

CDR3 length: 15
V gene: TRBV10-3
J gene: TRBJ2-7
CDR3 protein: CAISGQAGASYEQYF

CDR3 length: 14
V gene: TRBV7-2
J gene: TRBJ2-5
CDR3 protein: CASSFPGLRETQYF

CDR3 length: 14
V gene: TRBV6-6
J gene: TRBJ1-1
CDR3 protein: CASSSLTQGSKAFF

CDR3 length: 18
V gene: TRBV13
J gene: TRBJ2-1
CDR3 protein: CASSTRTSHPSSYNEQFF

CDR3 length: 15
V gene: TRBV11-3
J gene: TRBJ2-2
CDR3 protein: CASSAASEPPGELFF

CDR3 length: 17
V gene: TRBV6-1
J gene: TRBJ2-2
CDR3 protein: CASSEDAGGPVTGELFF

CDR3 length: 11
V gene: TRBV27
J gene: TRBJ1-1
CDR3 protein: CASSFGGEAFF

CDR3 length: 14
V gene: TRBV6-5
J gene: TRBJ2-3
CDR3 protein: CASCSSGETDTQYF

CDR3 length: 13
V gene: TRBV2
J gene: TRBJ2-5
CDR3 protein: CASSVMIRETQYF

CDR3 length: 14
V gene: TRBV7-3
J gene: TRBJ2-3
CDR3 protein: CASSLFPGTDTQYF

CDR3 length: 18
V gene: TRBV30
J gene: TRBJ2-7
CDR3 protein: CAWSGAGAALILSYEQYF

CDR3 length: 13
V gene: TRBV27
J gene: TRBJ1-2
CDR3 protein: CASSLYRAAGYTF